Given below is one T cell receptor (beta chain) in context. Its antigen is currently unknown. This specimen belongs to a study of response to subunit inactivated influenza vaccine. General study findings and limits: Researchers suggested that each seasonal influenza vaccination recruits few new T cells.

Germline V gives CDR1 SGHNT, CDR2 YENEEA. J gave up 6 bases and V 3 bases, and 8 bases lay outside the gene matches. The length of the CDR3 is 16 residues. Each CDR3 protein is one row after TCRdb ran MiXCR on the RT-PCR reads. The sample carries some 500,000 distinct CDR3 sequences, over 25% recorded once. The sequenced sample was CD4+ T cells sorted from PBMCs, obtained more than 4 days after vaccination. This receptor was taken from a man aged 45-65 years who received an inactivated influenza vaccine. The gene calls are TRBV11-3 and TRBJ2-1; 10 nucleotides match TRBD1. The CDR3 sequence is CASSFTGTGAPNEQFF. Here the CDR3 DNA reads TGTGCCAGCAGCTTTACCGGGACAGGGGCCCCCAATGAGCAGTTCTTC.